This T cell receptor beta chain was sequenced for a study of Ad26.COV2.S vaccination and SARS-CoV-2 variants. This CDR3 is 15 amino acids long. The germline V gene has CDR1 SGDLS and CDR2 YYNGEE. The V segment lost 3 bases and the J segment 0 bases; nucleotides outside the gene matches: 5. TCRdb's table, derived via immunoSEQ multiplex PCR, lists solely in-frame clones and lacks some. The repertoire includes 75,000 to 100,000 clones, more than 70% of them detected once, and roughly 15% sits in the top ten. The sequenced sample was peripheral blood, obtained after recovery from COVID-19. The TCR originated in a human donor who had recovered from COVID-19. V gene TRBV9 combines with J gene TRBJ1-1; TRBD1 matches 7 bases. CDR3 region: CASSDTQGMNTEAFF. In DNA, the CDR3 is TGTGCCAGCAGCGACACACAGGGGATGAACACTGAAGCTTTCTTT.